This entry describes one T cell receptor (beta chain). Its antigen is still unknown. This sample was included in a study of PD-1 blockade in classical Hodgkin lymphoma. This table comes from immunoSEQ multiplex PCR, and its TCRdb copy is limited to in-frame clones, with some not included. The sample contains around 50,000 clones, around four fifths of which appear only once. The time point: cycle 4 day 1 (C4D1), after less than 7 weeks of nivolumab. Every patient was affected by relapse after autologous stem cell transplantation, while exposure to brentuximab vedotin was not uniform. Study results and caveats: Exclusion covered patients beginning nivolumab under 1 year post-ASCT. Newly diagnosed patients were reported to start with lower TCR diversity than healthy donors. With CD4+ cells, TCR diversity rose significantly by C4D1, but not with CD8+ cells.

Sequencing used peripheral blood mononuclear cells (PBMCs), obtained before the fourth cycle of nivolumab. The receptor's source is a human donor with classical Hodgkin lymphoma.

The CDR3 region has the DNA TGTGCCAGCAGGGGGGGACTAGCGGGGAACTACGAGCAGTACTTC. Translation: CASRGGLAGNYEQYF. The chain has TRBV6-5 and TRBJ2-7; 13 positions match TRBD2. The CDR3 covers 15 residues. Trimming cost V 6 bases and J 3 bases; bases outside gene matches: 5. Germline assignment: CDR1 MNHEY and CDR2 SVGAGI.